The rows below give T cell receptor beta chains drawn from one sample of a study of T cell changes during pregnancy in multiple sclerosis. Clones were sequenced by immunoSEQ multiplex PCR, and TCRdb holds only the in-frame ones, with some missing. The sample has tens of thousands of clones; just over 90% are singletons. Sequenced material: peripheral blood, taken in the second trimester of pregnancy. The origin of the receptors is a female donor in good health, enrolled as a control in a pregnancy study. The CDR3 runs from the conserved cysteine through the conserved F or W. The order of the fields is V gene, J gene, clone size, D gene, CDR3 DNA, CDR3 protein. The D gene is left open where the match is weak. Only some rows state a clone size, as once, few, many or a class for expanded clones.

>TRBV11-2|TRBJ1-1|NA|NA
TGTGCCAGCAGCTTAGGGGTCCCCCAACAGGGCACTGAAGCTTTCTTT
CASSLGVPQQGTEAFF
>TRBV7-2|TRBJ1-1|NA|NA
TGTGCCAGCAGCCGCCGCAGGGGGAACACTGAAGCTTTCTTT
CASSRRRGNTEAFF
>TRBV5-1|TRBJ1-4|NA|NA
TGCGCCAGCAGACAGGGAAATGAAAAACTGTTTTTT
CASRQGNEKLFF
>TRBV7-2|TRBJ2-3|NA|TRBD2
TGTGCCAGCAGCTTAGCTATTCAGAGCGGGGGGAGGGCGGATACGCAGTATTTT
CASSLAIQSGGRADTQYF
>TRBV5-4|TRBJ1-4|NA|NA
TGTGCCAGCAGCCCCGGGGGGCTTAATGAAAAACTGTTTTTT
CASSPGGLNEKLFF
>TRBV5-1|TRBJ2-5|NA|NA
TGCGCCAGCAGCCGCCAGACAGAAGAGACCCAGTACTTC
CASSRQTEETQYF
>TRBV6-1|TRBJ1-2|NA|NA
TGTGCCAGCAGTGAAGGGGCGGGGGGCTATGGCTACACCTTC
CASSEGAGGYGYTF
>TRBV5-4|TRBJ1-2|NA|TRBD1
TGTGCCAGCAGCTTGTCACAGGGGTCTAACTATGGCTACACCTTC
CASSLSQGSNYGYTF
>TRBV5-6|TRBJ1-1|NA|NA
TGTGCCAGCAGCTTAGGCCCGGGAGTCAAAGCTTTCTTT
CASSLGPGVKAFF
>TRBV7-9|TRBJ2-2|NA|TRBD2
TGTGCCAGCAGCACTCCGGGACTAGCGGGGGAGGAGGAGCTGTTTTTT
CASSTPGLAGEEELFF
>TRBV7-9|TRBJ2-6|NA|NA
TGTGCCAGCAGCGAGGCAGGGGCCAACGTCCTGACTTTC
CASSEAGANVLTF
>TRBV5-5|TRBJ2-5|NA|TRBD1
TGTGCCAGCACCCGGACAGGGCCAGAGACCCAGTACTTC
CASTRTGPETQYF
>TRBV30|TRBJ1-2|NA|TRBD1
TGTGCCTGGAGTGGACAGGGAAACTATGGCTACACCTTC
CAWSGQGNYGYTF
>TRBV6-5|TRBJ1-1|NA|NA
TGTGCCAGCAGCCCCGGGAGGGCTGAAGCTTTCTTT
CASSPGRAEAFF
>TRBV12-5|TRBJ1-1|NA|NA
TGTGCTAGTGGCTACCAGGGTTACACTGAAGCTTTCTTT
CASGYQGYTEAFF
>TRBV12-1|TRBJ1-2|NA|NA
TGTGCCAGCAGCCTCTCCCTGAGACAGGGAAGAGAACTCGCTAACTATGGCTACACCTTC
CASSLSLRQGRELANYGYTF
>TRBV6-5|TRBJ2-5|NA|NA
TGTGCCAGCAGAGCACGGATAGCCCAAGAGACCCAGTACTTC
CASRARIAQETQYF
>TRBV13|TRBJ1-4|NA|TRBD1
TGTGCCAGCAGCCTCGGGACAGCCCGGGGTGAAAAACTGTTTTTT
CASSLGTARGEKLFF
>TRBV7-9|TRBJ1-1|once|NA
TGTGCCAGCAGCACCGAGCAGCGAAAAGCTTTCTTT
CASSTEQRKAFF
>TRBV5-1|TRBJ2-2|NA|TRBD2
TGCGCCAGCAAACACCTAGCGGGACTGGACACCGGGGAGCTGTTTTTT
CASKHLAGLDTGELFF
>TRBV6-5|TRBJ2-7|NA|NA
TGTGCCGGCACCCGCACAGGGACCTCCTACGAGCAGTACTTC
CAGTRTGTSYEQYF
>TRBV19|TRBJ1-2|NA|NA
TGTGCCACAAGCCGGGGGAACTATGGCTACACCTTC
CATSRGNYGYTF
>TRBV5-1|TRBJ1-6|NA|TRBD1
TGCGCCAGCAGCCGAGGGACAGGGGACTCACCCCTCCACTTT
CASSRGTGDSPLHF
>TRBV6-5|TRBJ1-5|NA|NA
TGTGCCAGCAGTACAGGGAGCAATCAGCCCCAGCATTTT
CASSTGSNQPQHF
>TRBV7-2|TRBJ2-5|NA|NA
TGTGCCAGCAGCTTAGGTAGTGGGGCCCTCCCCCAAGAGACCCAGTACTTC
CASSLGSGALPQETQYF
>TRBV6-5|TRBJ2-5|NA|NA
TGTGCCAGCAGTAGGACTATTGACGAGACCCAGTACTTC
CASSRTIDETQYF
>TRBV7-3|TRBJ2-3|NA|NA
TGTGCCAGCAGCAAGACTTTAGTTGCAGATACGCAGTATTTT
CASSKTLVADTQYF
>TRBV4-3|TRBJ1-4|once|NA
TGCGCCAGCAGCCAAGAATTACCAATGACGACAGGCAGGGAAAAACTGTTTTTT
CASSQELPMTTGREKLFF
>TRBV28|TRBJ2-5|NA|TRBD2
TGTGCCAGCAGTCCCACAAGGCGGGGGAAAGAGACCCAGTACTTC
CASSPTRRGKETQYF
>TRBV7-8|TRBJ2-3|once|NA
TGTGCCAGCAGCTCAGCGGGCAGTCCAAATACGCAGTATTTT
CASSSAGSPNTQYF
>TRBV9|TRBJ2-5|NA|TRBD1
TGTGCCAGCAGCGTAGAGGCAGGGGGTGGGGAGACCCAGTACTTC
CASSVEAGGGETQYF
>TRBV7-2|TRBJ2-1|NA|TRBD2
TGTGCCAGCAGTCTCGGTGTAGCGGGGAGGATGAATGAGCAGTTCTTC
CASSLGVAGRMNEQFF
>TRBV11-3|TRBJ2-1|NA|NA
TGTGCCAGCAGCTTAGGGGGAGGGGGGAACAATGAGCAGTTCTTC
CASSLGGGGNNEQFF
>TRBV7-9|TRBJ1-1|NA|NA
TGTGCCAGCAGCCCAGGACAGAACACTGAAGCTTTCTTT
CASSPGQNTEAFF
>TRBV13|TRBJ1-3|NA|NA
TGTGCCAGCAGCTCCCTACAACAAAGGGGCTCTGGAAACACCATATATTTT
CASSSLQQRGSGNTIYF
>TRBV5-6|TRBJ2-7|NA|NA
TGTGCCAGCAGCACTGACTACTACGAGCAGTACTTC
CASSTDYYEQYF
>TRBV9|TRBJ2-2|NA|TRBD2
TGTGCCAGCAGCGTTGGGCTAGCGGGGGGCGCAGGTGGCACCGGGGAGCTGTTTTTT
CASSVGLAGGAGGTGELFF
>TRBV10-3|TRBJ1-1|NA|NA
TGTGCCATCAGTTCCCCAGGGGTCGGAGGCACTGAAGCTTTCTTT
CAISSPGVGGTEAFF
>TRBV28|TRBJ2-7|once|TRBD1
TGTGCCAGCAACCCGACAGGGGCGTTTTACGAGCAGTACTTC
CASNPTGAFYEQYF
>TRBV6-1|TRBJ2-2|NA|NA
TGTGCCAGCAGTGAAGACCAGGTCTTTCGAGACACCGGGGAGCTGTTTTTT
CASSEDQVFRDTGELFF
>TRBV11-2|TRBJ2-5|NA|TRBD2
TGTGCCAGCAGCTTAACGGCTAGCGGGGGCACAGAGACCCAGTACTTC
CASSLTASGGTETQYF
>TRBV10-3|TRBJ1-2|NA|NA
TGTGCCATCAGTGAGTCGTCGGGTAGTGGCTACACCTTC
CAISESSGSGYTF
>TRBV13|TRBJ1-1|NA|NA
TGTGCCAGCAGCCCCAAGAACACTGAAGCTTTCTTT
CASSPKNTEAFF
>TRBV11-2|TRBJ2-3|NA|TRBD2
TGTGCCAGCCACCGGGCGGGGGGAGATACGCAGTATTTT
CASHRAGGDTQYF
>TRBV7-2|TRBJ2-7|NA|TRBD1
TGTGCCAGCAGACCAGGGACAGTTATTTCCTACGAGCAGTACTTC
CASRPGTVISYEQYF
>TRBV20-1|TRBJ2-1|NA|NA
TGCAGTGCTAATGAGGTCGAGCAGTTCTTC
CSANEVEQFF
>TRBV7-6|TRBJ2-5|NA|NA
TGTGCCAGCAGCCCCCGAGCCTGGAGGGAGGAGACCCAGTACTTC
CASSPRAWREETQYF
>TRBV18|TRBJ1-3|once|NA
TGTGCCAGCTCACCCCCAGCTGGAAACACCATATATTTT
CASSPPAGNTIYF
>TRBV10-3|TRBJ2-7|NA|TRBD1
TGTGCCATCAGTGAGCCGACAGGGCCCCAGGCCTACGAGCAGTACTTC
CAISEPTGPQAYEQYF
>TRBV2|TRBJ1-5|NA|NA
TGTGCCAGCAGACAGGGACAACATAGCAATCAGCCCCAGCATTTT
CASRQGQHSNQPQHF
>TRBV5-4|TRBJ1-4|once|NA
TGTGCCAGCAGCAGTGGGAGAGATGAAAAACTGTTTTTT
CASSSGRDEKLFF
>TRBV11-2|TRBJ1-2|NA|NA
TGTGCCAGCAGCCGTCTAGGGGCAGATGGCTACACCTTC
CASSRLGADGYTF